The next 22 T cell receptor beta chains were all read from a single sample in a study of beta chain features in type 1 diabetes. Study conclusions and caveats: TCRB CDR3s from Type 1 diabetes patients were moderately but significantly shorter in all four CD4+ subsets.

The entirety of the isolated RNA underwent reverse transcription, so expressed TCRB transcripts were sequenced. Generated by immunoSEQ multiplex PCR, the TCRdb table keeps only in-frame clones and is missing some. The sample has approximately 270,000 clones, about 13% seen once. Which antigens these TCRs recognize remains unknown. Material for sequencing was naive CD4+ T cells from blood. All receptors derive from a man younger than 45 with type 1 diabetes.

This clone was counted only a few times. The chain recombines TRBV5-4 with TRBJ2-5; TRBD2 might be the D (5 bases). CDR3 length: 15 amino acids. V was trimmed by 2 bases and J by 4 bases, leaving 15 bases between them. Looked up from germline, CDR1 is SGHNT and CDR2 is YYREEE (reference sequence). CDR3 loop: CASSLESGNGETQYF. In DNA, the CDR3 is TGTGCCAGCAGCTTAGAGTCGGGAAACGGAGAGACCCAGTACTTC.

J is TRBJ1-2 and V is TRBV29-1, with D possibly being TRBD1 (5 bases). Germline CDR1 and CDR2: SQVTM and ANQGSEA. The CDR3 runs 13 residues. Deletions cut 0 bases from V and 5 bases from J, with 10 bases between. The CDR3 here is CSVEEIPGYGYTF. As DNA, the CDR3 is TGCAGCGTTGAAGAAATTCCAGGGTATGGCTACACCTTC.

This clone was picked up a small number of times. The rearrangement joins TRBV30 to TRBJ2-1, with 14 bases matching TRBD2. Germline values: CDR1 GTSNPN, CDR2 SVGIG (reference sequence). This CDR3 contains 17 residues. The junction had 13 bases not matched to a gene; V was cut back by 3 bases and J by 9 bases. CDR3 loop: CAWRRPPGTSGSGEQFF. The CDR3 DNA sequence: TGTGCCTGGAGACGACCTCCCGGGACTAGCGGGAGCGGTGAGCAGTTCTTC.

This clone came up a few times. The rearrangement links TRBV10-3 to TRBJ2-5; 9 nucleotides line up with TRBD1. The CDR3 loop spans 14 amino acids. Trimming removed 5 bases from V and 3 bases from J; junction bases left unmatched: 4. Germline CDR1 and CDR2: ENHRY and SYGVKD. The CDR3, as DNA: TGTGCCATCAGTCCTAGGGACAGGGAAGAGACCCAGTACTTC. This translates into CAISPRDREETQYF.

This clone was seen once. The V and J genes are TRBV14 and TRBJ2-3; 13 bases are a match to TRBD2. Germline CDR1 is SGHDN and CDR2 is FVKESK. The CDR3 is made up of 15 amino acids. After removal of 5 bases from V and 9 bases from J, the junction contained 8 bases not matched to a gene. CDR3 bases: TGTGCCAGCAGCTTAGGACTAGCGGGGGCGACGACGCAGTATTTT. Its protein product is CASSLGLAGATTQYF.

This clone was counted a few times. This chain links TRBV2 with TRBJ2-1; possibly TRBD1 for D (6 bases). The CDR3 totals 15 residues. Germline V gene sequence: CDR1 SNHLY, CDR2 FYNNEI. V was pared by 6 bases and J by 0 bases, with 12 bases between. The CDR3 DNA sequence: TGTGCCAGCAGCCAAGACAGGACCTCCTACAATGAGCAGTTCTTC. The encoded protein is CASSQDRTSYNEQFF.

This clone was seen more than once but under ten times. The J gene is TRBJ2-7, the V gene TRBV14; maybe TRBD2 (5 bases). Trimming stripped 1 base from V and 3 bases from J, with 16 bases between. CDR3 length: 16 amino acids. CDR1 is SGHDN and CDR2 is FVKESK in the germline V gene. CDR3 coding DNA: TGTGCCAGCAGCCAAGGGTTCGGAGCGGAGGACTACGAGCAGTACTTC. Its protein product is CASSQGFGAEDYEQYF.

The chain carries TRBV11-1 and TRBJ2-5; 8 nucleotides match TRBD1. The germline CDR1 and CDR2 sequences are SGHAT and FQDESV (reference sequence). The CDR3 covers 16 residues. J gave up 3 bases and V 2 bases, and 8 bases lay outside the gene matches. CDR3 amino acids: CASSLQPGQGKETQYF. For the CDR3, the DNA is TGTGCCAGCAGCTTACAACCCGGACAGGGCAAAGAGACCCAGTACTTC. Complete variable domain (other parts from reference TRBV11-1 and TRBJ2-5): EAEVAQSPRYKITEKSQAVAFWCDPISGHATLYWYRQILGQGPELLVQFQDESVVDDSQLPKDRFSAERLKGVDSTLKIQPAELGDSAMYLCASSLQPGQGKETQYFGPGTRLLVL.

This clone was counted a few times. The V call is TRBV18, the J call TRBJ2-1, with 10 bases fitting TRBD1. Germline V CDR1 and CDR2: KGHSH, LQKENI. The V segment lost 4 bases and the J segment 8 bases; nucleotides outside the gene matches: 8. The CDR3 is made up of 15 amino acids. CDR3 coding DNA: TGTGCCAGCTCACGGGACAGGGGTGTCTTGGATGAGCAGTTCTTC. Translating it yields CASSRDRGVLDEQFF. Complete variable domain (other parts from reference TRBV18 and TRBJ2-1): NAGVMQNPRHLVRRRGQEARLRCSPMKGHSHVYWYRQLPEEGLKFMVYLQKENIIDESGMPKERFSAEFPKEGPSILRIQQVVRGDSAAYFCASSRDRGVLDEQFFGPGTRLTVL.

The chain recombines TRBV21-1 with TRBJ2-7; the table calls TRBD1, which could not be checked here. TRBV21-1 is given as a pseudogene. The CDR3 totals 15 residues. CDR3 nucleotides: TGTGCCAGCAGCACCCTGGGGACAGGAGTTAACGAGCAGTACTTC. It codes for CASSTLGTGVNEQYF.

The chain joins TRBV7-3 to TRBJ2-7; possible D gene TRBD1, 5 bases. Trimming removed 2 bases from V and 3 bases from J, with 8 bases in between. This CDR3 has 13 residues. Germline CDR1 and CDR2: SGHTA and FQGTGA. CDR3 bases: TGTGCCAGCAGCTTACAGCAGGGCTACGAGCAGTACTTC. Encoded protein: CASSLQQGYEQYF.

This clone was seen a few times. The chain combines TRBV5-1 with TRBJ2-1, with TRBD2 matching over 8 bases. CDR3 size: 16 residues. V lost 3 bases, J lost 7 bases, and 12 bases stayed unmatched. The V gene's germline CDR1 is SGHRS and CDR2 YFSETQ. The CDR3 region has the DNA TGCGCCAGCAGCTCGGCCGGGACTAGAGGGCGGAATGAGCAGTTCTTC. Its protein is CASSSAGTRGRNEQFF.

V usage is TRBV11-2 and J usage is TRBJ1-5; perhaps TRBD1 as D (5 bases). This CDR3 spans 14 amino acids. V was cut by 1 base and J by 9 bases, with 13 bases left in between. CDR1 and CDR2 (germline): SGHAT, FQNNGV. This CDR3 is CASSLVGRVRPQHF. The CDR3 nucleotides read TGTGCCAGCAGCTTAGTGGGCAGGGTGAGGCCCCAGCATTTT.

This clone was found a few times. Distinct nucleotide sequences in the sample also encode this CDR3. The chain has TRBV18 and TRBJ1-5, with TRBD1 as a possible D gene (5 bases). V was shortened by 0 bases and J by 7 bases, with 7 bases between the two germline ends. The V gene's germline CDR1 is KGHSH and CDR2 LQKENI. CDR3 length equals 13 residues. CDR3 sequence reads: CASSPPGGQPQHF. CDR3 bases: TGTGCCAGCTCACCACCGGGGGGACAGCCCCAGCATTTT.

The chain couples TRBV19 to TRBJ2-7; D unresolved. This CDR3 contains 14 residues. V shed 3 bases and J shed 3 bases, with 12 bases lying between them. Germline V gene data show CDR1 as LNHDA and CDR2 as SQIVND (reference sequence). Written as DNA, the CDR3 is TGTGCCAGTAGTATGATTAGCTCCGGCTACGAGCAGTACTTC. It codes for CASSMISSGYEQYF.

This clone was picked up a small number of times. CDR3 bases: TGTGCCAGCAGTTCCCCCCAGTCCTACGAGCAGTACTTC. It yields the protein CASSSPQSYEQYF. This chain links TRBV28 with TRBJ2-7; D ambiguous. Trimming removed 4 bases from V and 1 base from J, with 8 bases in between. Germline CDR1 reads MDHEN; CDR2 reads SYDVKM. This CDR3 is 13 amino acids long.

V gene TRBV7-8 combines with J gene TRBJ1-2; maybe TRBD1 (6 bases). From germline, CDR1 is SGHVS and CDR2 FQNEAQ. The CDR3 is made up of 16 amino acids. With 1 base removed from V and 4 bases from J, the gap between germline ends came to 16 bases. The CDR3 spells CASSLGGRGEFYGYTF. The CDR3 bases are TGTGCCAGCAGCTTAGGGGGCAGGGGCGAATTCTATGGCTACACCTTC.

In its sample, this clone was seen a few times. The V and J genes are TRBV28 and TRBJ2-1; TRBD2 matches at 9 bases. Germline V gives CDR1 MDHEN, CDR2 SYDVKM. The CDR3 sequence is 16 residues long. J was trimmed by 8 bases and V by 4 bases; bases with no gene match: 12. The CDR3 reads CASSSPTSGPLDEQFF. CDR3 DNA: TGTGCCAGCAGTTCTCCGACTAGCGGCCCCTTGGATGAGCAGTTCTTC.

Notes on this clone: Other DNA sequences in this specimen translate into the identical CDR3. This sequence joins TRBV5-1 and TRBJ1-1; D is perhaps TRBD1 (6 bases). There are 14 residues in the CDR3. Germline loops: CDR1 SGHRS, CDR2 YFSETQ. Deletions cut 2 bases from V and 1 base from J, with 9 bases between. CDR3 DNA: TGCGCCAGCAGCTTCTCACAGGGGAACACTGAAGCTTTCTTT. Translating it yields CASSFSQGNTEAFF.

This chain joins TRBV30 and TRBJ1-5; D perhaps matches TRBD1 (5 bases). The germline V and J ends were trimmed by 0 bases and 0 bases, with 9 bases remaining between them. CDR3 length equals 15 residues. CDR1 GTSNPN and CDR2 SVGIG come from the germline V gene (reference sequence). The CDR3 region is CAWSVQGDSNQPQHF. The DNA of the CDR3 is TGTGCCTGGAGTGTTCAGGGTGATAGCAATCAGCCCCAGCATTTT.

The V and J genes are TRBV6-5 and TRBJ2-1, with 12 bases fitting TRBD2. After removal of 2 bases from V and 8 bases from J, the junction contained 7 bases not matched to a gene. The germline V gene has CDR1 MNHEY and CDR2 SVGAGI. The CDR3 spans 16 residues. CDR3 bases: TGTGCCAGCAGTTACGATCTAGCGGGAGGGCGGCATGAGCAGTTCTTC. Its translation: CASSYDLAGGRHEQFF.

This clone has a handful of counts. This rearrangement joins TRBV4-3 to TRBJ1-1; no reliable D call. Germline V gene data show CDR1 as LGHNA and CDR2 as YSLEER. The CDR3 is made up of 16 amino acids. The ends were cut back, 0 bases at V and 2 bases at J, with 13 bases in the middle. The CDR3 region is CASSQEPGSGNTEAFF. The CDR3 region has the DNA TGCGCCAGCAGCCAAGAACCGGGAAGCGGTAACACTGAAGCTTTCTTT.